This TCR beta chain was sequenced during a study of shared clonotypes between healthy human individuals. Study-wide results and limits: The four-donor shared clonotypes exceeded non-shared clonotypes in generation probability, with non-shared ones scoring lower. Expectations were that clonotype sharing among donors would be affected by sequencing depth.

From CD4+ cells came CD45RA+ naive and CD45RA-negative memory subsets. Regarding this clone: As yet, its antigen is unknown.

How the authors handled the data: Junction-only sequences produced by ImmunoSEQ had no quality scores, so filtering differed. The protocol was immunoSEQ multiplex PCR, while the TCRdb copy is restricted to in-frame clones and leaves out a portion. V and J calls plus clone size are reproduced from that table; the DNA served to infer D and trimming. The repertoire includes about 1.5 million clones, approximately 97% of them detected once, and approximately 1.1% sits in the top ten. The CDR3 contains 16 residues. The germline V gene encodes CDR1 SGHRS and CDR2 YFSETQ. Germline trimming cut 0 bases from V and 5 bases from J; bases unmatched to any gene: 6.

The chain links TRBV5-1 to TRBJ2-1, with TRBD2 matching 9 bases. Sequencing was done on a sample of naive CD4+ T cells sorted from blood. The subset is: CD45RA+ positively selected. The receptor comes from a young man in good health. The CDR3 bases are TGCGCCAGCAGCTTGGTTAGACTAGCGGAGAACAATGAGCAGTTCTTC. This translates into CASSLVRLAENNEQFF.